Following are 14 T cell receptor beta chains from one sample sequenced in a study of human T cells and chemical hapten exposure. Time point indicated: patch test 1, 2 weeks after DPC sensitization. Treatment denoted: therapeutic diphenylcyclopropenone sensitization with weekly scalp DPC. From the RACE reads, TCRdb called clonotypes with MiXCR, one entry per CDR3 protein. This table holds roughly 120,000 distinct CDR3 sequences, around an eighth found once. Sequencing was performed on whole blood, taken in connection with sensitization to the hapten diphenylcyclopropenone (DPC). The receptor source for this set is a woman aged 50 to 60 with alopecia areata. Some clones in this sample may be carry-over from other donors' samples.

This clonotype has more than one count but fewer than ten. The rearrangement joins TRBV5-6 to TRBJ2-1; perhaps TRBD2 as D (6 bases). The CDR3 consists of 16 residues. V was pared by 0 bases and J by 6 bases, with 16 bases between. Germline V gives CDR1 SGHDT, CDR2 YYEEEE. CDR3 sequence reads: CASSLAVGRRPNEQFF. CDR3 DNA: TGTGCCAGCAGCTTGGCAGTCGGGAGAAGACCCAATGAGCAGTTCTTC.

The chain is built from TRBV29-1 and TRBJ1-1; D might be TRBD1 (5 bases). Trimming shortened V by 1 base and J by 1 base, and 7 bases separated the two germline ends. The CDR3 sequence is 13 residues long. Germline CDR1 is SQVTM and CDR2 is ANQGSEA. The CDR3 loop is CSVEGTGNTEAFF. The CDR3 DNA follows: TGCAGCGTTGAAGGAACAGGGAACACTGAAGCTTTCTTT.

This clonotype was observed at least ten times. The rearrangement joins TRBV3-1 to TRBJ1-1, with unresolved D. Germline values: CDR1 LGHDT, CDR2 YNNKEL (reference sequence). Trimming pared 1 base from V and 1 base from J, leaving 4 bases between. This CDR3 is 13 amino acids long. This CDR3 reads CASSQARNTEAFF. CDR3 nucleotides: TGTGCCAGCAGCCAAGCGCGGAACACTGAAGCTTTCTTT. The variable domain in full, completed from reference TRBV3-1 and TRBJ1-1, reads DTAVSQTPKYLVTQMGNDKSIKCEQNLGHDTMYWYKQDSKKFLKIMFSYNNKELIINETVPNRFSPKSPDKAHLNLHINSLELGDSAVYFCASSQARNTEAFFGQGTRLTVV.

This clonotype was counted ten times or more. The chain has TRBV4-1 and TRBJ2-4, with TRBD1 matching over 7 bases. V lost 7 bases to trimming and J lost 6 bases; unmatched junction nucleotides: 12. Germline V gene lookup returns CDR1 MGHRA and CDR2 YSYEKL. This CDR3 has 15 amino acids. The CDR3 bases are TGCGCCAGCAAAAGGCTTAGAGGGGGCACAAACATTCAGTACTTC. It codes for CASKRLRGGTNIQYF.

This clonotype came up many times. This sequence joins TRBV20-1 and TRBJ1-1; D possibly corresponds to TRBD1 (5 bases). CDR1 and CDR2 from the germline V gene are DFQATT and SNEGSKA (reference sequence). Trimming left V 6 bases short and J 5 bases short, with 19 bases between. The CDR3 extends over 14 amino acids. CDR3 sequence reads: CSAAPRRDGTEAFF. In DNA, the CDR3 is TGCAGTGCCGCCCCCCGGCGGGACGGGACTGAAGCTTTCTTT.

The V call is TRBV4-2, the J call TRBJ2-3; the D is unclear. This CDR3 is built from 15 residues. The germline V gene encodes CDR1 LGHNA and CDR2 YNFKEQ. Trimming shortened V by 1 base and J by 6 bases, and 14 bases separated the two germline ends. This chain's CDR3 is CASSQGRSFADTQYF. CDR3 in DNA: TGTGCCAGCAGCCAAGGCCGCTCGTTTGCGGATACGCAGTATTTT.

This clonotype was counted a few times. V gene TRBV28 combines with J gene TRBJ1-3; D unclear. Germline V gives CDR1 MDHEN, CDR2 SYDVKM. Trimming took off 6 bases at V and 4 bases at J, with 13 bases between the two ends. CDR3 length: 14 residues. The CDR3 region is CASRNPGQGNTIYF. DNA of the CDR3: TGTGCCAGCAGGAACCCGGGTCAAGGAAACACCATATATTTT.

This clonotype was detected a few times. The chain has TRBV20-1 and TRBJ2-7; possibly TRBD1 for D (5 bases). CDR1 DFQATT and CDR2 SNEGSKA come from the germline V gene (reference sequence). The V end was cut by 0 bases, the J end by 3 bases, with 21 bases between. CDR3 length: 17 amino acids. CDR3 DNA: TGCAGTGCTAGAGATAATCCCCAGGGTGGTTTTATCTACGAGCAGTACTTC. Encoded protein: CSARDNPQGGFIYEQYF.

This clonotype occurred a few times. CDR3 DNA sequence: TGTGCCAGTAGTATAGATTTCTGGACCTACGAGCAGTACTTC. This gives the protein CASSIDFWTYEQYF. The chain employs TRBV19 and TRBJ2-7; D uncertain. Germline V lookup: CDR1 LNHDA, CDR2 SQIVND (reference sequence). Trimming pared 0 bases from V and 2 bases from J, leaving 8 bases between. The CDR3 consists of 14 residues.

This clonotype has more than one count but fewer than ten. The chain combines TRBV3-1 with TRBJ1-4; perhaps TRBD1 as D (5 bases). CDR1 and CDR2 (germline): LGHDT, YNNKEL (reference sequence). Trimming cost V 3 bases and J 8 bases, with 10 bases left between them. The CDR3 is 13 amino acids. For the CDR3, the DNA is TGTGCCAGCAGCCAGGGACCATGGGAAAAACTGTTTTTT. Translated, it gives CASSQGPWEKLFF.

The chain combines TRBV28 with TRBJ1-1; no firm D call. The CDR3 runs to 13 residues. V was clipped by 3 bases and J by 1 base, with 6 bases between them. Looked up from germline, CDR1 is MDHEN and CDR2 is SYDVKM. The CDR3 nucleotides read TGTGCCAGCAGTTTCGAGGGGAACACTGAAGCTTTCTTT. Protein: CASSFEGNTEAFF.

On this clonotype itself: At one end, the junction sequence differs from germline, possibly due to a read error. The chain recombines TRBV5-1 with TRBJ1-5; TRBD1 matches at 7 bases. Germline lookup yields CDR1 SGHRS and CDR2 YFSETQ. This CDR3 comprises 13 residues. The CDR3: CVSSPTGDQPQHF. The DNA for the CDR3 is TGCGTCAGCAGCCCTACAGGGGATCAGCCCCAGCATTTT.

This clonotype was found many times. This chain's CDR3 is CSAFGQTHNSPLHF. Here the CDR3 DNA reads TGCAGTGCCTTCGGGCAGACCCATAATTCACCCCTCCACTTT. The rearrangement links TRBV20-1 to TRBJ1-6, with unresolved D. The V and J ends lost 6 bases and 5 bases respectively, with 14 bases between them. The CDR3 covers 14 residues. Per germline, CDR1 DFQATT and CDR2 SNEGSKA (reference sequence).

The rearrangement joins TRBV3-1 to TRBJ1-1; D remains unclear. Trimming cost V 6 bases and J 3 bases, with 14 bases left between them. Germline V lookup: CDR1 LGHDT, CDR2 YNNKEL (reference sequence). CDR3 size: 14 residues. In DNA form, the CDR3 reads TGTGCCAGCAGTCACCGCGTAGGCGACACTGAAGCTTTCTTT. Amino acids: CASSHRVGDTEAFF.